The clone carrying this TCR beta chain was observed at least ten times. Clones were sequenced by immunoSEQ multiplex PCR, and TCRdb holds only the in-frame ones, with some missing. The table records about 270,000 clones, around 89% of them present only once. These data originate in a study of blood T cell repertoires in COVID-19. Unmatched junction bases numbered 8, after V lost 3 bases and J lost 8 bases. This CDR3 is built from 13 residues. The germline CDR1 and CDR2 sequences are DFQATT and SNEGSKA (reference sequence). The chain has TRBV20-1 and TRBJ1-2; 8 bases map to TRBD1. The sample was peripheral blood. The sequence came from a man in his 60s who had recovered from COVID-19. This CDR3 is CSASQGAQEGYTF. In nucleotides, the CDR3 is TGCAGTGCTAGTCAGGGGGCGCAGGAAGGCTACACCTTC.